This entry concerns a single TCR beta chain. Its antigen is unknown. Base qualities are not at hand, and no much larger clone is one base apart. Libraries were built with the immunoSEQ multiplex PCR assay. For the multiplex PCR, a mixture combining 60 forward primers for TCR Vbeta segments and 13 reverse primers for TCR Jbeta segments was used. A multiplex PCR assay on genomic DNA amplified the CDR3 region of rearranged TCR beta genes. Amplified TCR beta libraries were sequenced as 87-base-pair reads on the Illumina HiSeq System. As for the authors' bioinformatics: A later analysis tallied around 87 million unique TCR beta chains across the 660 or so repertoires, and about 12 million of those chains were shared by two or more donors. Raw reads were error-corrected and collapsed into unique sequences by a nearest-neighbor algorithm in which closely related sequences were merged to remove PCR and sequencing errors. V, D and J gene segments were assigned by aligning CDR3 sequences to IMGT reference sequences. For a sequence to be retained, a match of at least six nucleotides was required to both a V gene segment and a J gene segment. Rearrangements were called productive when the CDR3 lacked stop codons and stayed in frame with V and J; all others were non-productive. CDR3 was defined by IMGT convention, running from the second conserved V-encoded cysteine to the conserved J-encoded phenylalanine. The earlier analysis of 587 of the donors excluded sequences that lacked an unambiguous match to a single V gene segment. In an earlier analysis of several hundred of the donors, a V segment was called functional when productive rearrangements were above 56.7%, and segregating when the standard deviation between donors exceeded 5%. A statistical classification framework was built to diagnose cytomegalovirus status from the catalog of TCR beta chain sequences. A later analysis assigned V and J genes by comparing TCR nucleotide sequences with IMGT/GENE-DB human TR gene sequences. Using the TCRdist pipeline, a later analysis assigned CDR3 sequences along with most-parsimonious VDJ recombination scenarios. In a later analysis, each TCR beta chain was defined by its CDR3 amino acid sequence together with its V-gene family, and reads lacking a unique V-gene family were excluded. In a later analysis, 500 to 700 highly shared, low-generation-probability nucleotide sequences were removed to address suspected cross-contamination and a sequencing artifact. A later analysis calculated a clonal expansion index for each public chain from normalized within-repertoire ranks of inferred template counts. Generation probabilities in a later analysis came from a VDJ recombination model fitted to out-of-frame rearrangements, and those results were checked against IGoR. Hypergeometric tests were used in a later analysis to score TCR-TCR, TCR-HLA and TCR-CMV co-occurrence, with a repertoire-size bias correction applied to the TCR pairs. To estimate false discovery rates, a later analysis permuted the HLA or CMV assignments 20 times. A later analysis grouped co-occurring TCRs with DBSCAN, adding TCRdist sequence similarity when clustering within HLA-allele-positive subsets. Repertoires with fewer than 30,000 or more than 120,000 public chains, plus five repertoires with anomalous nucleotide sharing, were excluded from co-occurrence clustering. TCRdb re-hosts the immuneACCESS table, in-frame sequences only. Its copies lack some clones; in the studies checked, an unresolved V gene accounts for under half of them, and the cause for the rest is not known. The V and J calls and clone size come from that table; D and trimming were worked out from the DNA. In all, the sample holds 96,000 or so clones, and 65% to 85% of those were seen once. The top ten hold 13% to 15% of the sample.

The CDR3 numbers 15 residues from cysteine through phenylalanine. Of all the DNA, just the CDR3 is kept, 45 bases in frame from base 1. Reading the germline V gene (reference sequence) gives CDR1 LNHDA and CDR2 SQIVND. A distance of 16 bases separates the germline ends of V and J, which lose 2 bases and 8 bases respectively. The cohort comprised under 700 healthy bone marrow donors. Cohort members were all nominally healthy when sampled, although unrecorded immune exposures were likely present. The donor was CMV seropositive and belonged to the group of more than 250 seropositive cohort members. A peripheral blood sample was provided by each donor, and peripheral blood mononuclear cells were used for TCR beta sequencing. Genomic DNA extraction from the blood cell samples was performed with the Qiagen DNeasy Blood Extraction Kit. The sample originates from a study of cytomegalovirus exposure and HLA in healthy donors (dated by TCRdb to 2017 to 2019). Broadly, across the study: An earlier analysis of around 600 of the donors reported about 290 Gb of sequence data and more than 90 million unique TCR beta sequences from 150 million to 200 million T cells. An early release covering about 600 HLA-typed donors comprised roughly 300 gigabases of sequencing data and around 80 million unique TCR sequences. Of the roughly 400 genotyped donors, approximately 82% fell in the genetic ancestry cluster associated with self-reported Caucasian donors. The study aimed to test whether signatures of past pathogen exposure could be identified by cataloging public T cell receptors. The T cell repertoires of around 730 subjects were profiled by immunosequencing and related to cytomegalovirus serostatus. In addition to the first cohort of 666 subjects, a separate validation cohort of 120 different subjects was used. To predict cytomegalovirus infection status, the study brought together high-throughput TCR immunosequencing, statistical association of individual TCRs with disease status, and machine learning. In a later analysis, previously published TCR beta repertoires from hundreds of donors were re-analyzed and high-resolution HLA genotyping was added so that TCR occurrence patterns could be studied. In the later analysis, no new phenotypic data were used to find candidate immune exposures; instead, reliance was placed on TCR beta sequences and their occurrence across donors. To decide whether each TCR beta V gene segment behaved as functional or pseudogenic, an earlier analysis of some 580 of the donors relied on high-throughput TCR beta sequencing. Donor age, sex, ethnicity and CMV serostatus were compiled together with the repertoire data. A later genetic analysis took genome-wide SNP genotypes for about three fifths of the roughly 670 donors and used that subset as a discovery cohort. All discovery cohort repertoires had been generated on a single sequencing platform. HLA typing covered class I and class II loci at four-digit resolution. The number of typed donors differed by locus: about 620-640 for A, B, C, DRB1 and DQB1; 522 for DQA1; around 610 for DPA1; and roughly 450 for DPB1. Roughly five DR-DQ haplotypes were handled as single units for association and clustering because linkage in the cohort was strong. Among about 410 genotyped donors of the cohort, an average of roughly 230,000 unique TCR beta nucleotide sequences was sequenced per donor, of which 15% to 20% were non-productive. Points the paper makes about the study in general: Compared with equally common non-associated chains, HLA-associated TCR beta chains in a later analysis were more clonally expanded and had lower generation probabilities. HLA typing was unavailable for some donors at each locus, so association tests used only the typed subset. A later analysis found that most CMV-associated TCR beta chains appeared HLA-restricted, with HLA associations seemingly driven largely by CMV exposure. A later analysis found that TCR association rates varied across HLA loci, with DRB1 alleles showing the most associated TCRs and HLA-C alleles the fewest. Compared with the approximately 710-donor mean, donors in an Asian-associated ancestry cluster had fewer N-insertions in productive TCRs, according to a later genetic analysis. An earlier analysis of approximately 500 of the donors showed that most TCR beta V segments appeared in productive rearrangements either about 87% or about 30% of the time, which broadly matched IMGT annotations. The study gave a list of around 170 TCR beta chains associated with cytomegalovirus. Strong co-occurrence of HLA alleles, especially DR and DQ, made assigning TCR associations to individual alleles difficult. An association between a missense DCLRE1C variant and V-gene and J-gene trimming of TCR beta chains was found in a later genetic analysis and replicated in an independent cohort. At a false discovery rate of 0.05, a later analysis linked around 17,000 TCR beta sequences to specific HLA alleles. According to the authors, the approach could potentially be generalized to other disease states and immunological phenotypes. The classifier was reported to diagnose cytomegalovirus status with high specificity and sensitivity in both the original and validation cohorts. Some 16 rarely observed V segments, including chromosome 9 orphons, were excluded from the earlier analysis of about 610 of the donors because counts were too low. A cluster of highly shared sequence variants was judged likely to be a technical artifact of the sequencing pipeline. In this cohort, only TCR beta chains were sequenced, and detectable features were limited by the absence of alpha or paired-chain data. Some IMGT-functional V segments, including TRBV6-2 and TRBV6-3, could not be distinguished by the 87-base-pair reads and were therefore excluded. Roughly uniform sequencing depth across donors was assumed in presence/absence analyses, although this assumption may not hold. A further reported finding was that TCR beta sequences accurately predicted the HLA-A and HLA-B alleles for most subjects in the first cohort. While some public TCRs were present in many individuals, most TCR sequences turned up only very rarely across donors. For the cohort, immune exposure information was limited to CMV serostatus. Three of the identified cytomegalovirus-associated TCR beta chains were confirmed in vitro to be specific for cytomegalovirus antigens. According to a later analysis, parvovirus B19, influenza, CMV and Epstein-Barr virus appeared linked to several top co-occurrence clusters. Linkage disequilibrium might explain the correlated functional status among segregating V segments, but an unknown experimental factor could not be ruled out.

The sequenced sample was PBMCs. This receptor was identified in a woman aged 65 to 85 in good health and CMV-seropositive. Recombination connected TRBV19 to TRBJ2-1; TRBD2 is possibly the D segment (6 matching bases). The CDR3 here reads CASSIFGGIGDEQFF. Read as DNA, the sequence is TGTGCCAGTAGTATATTTGGAGGGATCGGGGATGAGCAGTTCTTC.